This TCR beta chain is drawn from a study of post-analysis software for immune sequencing data. Study background: Courses of disease covered relapsing-remitting, secondary progressive and progressive-relapsing multiple sclerosis.

Built from TCR beta cDNA, the libraries had unique molecular identifiers in them. Via MiXCR, TCRdb re-called the PCR reads, giving one row per CDR3 protein. The table includes approximately 730,000 distinct CDR3 sequences, roughly 46% detected once. The sequencing sample was made of blood. The sequence was collected from a girl aged 5 to 17 with multiple sclerosis.

The CDR3 spells CASRRPGGNYGYTF. The DNA of the CDR3 is TGTGCCAGCAGAAGACCAGGGGGGAACTATGGCTACACCTTC. V gene TRBV25-1 combines with J gene TRBJ1-2; 7 nucleotides align to TRBD1. Unmatched junction bases numbered 6, after V lost 6 bases and J lost 2 bases. Germline V lookup: CDR1 MGHDK, CDR2 SYGVNS. The length of the CDR3 is 14 residues.